This TCR beta chain is from a study of T cell changes during pregnancy in multiple sclerosis. Repertoires were generated with immunoSEQ multiplex PCR, while TCRdb's copy carries only in-frame clones and drops some. The data hold under 80,000 clones, with about 95% observed a single time. Per the germline V gene, CDR1 is GTSNPN and CDR2 is SVGIG (reference sequence). This CDR3 spans 12 amino acids. This material consisted of peripheral blood, taken in the third trimester of pregnancy. The clonotype originates from a female donor with multiple sclerosis, enrolled in a pregnancy study. The gene calls are TRBV30 and TRBJ2-2; D possibly corresponds to TRBD2 (7 bases). CDR3 protein: CARGRGAGELFF. The CDR3 nucleotides are TGTGCTCGTGGGAGGGGGGCCGGGGAGCTGTTTTTT.